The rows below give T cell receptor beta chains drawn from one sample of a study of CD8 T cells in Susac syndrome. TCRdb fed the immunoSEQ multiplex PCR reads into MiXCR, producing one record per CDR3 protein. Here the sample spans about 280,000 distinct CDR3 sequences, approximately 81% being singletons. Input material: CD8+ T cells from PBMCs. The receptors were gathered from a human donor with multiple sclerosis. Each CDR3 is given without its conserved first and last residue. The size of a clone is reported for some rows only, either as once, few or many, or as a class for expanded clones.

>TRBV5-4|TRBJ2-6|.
ASSAGGANVLT
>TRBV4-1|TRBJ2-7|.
ASSQESAVSVYEQY
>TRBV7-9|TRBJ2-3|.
ASSLASGGTDTQY
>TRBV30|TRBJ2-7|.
AWTGGNEQY
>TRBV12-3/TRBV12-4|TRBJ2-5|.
ASSLVRAETQY
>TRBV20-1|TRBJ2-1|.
SARDLQYNEQF
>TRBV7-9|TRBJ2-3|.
ASRRTSGGRDTQY
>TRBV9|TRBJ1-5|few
ASSAGTNQPQH
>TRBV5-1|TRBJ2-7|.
ASSYELSRGPLWEQY
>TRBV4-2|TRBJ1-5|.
ASSASGTADNQPQH
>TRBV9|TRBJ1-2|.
ATSKDRGPNGYT
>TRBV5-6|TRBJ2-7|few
ASSPPNTGDYYEQY
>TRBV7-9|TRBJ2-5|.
ASSSGTGASRETQY
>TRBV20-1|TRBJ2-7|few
SASRTGDSYEQY
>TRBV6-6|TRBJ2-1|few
ASSSTLIEQF
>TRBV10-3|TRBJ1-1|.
AISPYRDLNTEAF
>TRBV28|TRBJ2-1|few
ASSPADEQF
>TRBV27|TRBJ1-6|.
ASSLVPRYNSPLH
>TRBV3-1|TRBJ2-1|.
ASSPPGARNEQF
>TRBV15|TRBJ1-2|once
ATNQGQGDYGYT
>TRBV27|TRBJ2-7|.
ASSFYRASEQY
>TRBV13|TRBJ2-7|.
ASSPAGLYEQY
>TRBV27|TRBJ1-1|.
ASSLVRTNTEAF
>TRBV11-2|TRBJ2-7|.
ASSLSSLHRNYEQY
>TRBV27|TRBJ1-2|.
ASSLAPGAANYGYT
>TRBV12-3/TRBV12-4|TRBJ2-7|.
ASSFFPYEQY
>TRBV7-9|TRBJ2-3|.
ASSGTSGRPDTQY
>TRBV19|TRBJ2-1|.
ASSNPSQGGSYNEQF
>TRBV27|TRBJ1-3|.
ASSLSGRLGNTIY
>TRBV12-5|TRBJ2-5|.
ASGLRDGRFQETQY
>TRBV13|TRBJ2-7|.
ASSLGSLYEQY
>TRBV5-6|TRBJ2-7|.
ASSLGQTIYEQY
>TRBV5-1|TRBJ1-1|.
ASSLEAGRMNTEAF
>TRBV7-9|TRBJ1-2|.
ASSLGRTEPHYGYT
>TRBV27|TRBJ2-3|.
ASSPRQDTQY
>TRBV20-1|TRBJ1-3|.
SARDEMGIWGSSSGNTIY
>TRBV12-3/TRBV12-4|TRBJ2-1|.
ASSSPTTTSWSIHEQF
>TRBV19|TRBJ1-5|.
ASSIDLEAVNQPQH
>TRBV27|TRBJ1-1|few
ASSFYRGSSEAF
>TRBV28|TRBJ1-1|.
ASSPRDRSTRNTEAF